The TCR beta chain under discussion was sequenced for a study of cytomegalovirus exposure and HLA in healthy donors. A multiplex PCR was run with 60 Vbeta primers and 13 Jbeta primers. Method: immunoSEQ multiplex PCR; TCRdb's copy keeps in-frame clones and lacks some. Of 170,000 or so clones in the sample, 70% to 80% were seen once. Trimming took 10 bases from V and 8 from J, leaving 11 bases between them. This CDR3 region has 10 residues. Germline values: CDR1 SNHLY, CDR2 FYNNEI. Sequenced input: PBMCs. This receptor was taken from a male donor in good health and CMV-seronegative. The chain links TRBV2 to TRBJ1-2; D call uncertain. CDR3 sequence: CATAGSGYTF. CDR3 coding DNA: TGTGCCACCGCTGGGAGCGGCTACACCTTC. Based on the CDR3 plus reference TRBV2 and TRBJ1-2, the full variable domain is EPEVTQTPSHQVTQMGQEVILRCVPISNHLYFYWYRQILGQKVEFLVSFYNNEISEKSEIFDDQFSVERPDGSNFTLKIRSTKLEDSAMYFCATAGSGYTFGSGTRLTVV.